This T cell receptor (beta chain) was sequenced for a study of T cell responses to AZD1222 COVID-19 vaccine. The method was immunoSEQ multiplex PCR; TCRdb's version includes in-frame clones alone and lacks a portion of them. The sample yields 30,000 to 35,000 clones, approximately 86% seen once. Comment on this clone: Its antigen is not known.

Study results and caveats: Without day 14 samples, only post-peak T cell repertoires were studied.

Trimming cost V 2 bases and J 4 bases; bases outside gene matches: 4. Germline lookup yields CDR1 MRHNA and CDR2 SNTAGT. The CDR3 consists of 15 residues. The chain employs TRBV6-4 and TRBJ2-3, with TRBD2 identical over 9 bases. The receptor was isolated from an adult in good health. The specimen was peripheral blood, collected on day 0 of AZD1222 vaccination. The CDR3 DNA is TGTGCCAGCAGTGACGGAGCGGGAGGAGCAGATACGCAGTATTTT. Its protein product is CASSDGAGGADTQYF.